These T cell receptor beta chains were read from a single sample in a study of identical twins. In TCRdb, the 5' RACE reads were re-called with MiXCR into one record per CDR3 protein. The table shows around 490,000 distinct CDR3 sequences, with roughly an eighth occurring only once. This sample also belongs to another study, concerning yellow fever vaccine responses in identical twins.

The material sequenced was CD4+ T cells sorted from blood. The origin of the receptors is a woman under 30 in good health. Both conserved end residues are part of each CDR3. Fields, in order: D gene, J gene, CDR3 length, clone size, V gene, CDR3 protein, CDR3 DNA. The D gene is left open where the match is weak. A clone size is listed for some rows: how often the clone was seen (once, few, many), or a class if it is expanded.

>TRBD2|TRBJ2-1|15|many|TRBV7-2
CASRRALAGVYEQFF
TGTGCCAGCCGGCGGGCTCTAGCGGGAGTCTATGAGCAGTTCTTC
>.|TRBJ2-1|15|once|TRBV2
CASAADQSSYNEQFF
TGTGCCAGTGCCGCGGACCAGAGCTCCTACAATGAGCAGTTCTTC
>TRBD2|TRBJ2-7|15|.|TRBV20-1
CSARVSTSATYEQYF
TGCAGTGCTAGAGTGTCCACTAGCGCGACCTACGAGCAGTACTTC
>TRBD1|TRBJ2-7|16|few|TRBV7-2
CASSFKGTGGMYEQYF
TGTGCCAGCAGCTTTAAAGGGACAGGGGGCATGTACGAGCAGTACTTC
>TRBD1|TRBJ2-3|16|few|TRBV5-5
CASSLRTGSLADTQYF
TGTGCCAGCAGCCTTAGGACAGGTTCCCTTGCAGATACGCAGTATTTT
>TRBD2|TRBJ2-1|18|few|TRBV4-3
CASSQTSLGSGIVDEQFF
TGCGCCAGCAGCCAAACCTCCCTGGGTAGCGGGATAGTTGATGAGCAGTTCTTC
>TRBD2|TRBJ2-7|12|.|TRBV30
CAFTSGGDEQYF
TGTGCCTTCACTAGCGGGGGAGACGAGCAGTACTTC
>TRBD1|TRBJ2-2|15|many|TRBV25-1
CASSVQGFGTGELFF
TGTGCCAGCAGTGTACAGGGGTTCGGCACCGGGGAGCTGTTTTTT
>.|TRBJ2-7|14|few|TRBV4-2
CASSQVGDVHEQYF
TGTGCCAGCAGCCAAGTGGGAGACGTCCACGAGCAGTACTTC
>TRBD2|TRBJ2-7|15|.|TRBV10-3
CAISDSGTSVREQYF
TGTGCCATCAGTGACTCCGGGACTAGCGTACGGGAGCAGTACTTC
>.|TRBJ2-1|15|few|TRBV7-2
CASSLPGLNYNEQFF
TGTGCCAGCAGCTTGCCCGGACTGAACTACAATGAGCAGTTCTTC
>TRBD2|TRBJ2-5|15|.|TRBV11-1
CASSLAASGGETQYF
TGTGCCAGCAGCTTAGCGGCTAGCGGGGGCGAGACCCAGTACTTC
>TRBD2|TRBJ2-7|15|many|TRBV7-2
CASSLSGTSHYEQYF
TGTGCCAGCAGCCTCTCCGGGACTAGCCACTACGAGCAGTACTTC
>.|TRBJ2-1|14|.|TRBV5-1
CASSSLTAVEEQFF
TGCGCCAGCAGCAGCCTCACAGCGGTTGAGGAGCAGTTCTTC
>TRBD1|TRBJ2-7|16|few|TRBV28
CASTPAGTGGVGEQYF
TGTGCCAGCACTCCGGCCGGGACAGGCGGAGTGGGGGAGCAGTACTTC
>.|TRBJ2-7|15|.|TRBV3-1
CASSLATGAYNEQYF
TGTGCCAGCAGCCTTGCTACCGGGGCCTATAACGAGCAGTACTTC
>.|TRBJ2-5|13|few|TRBV6-1
CASSRTFQETQYF
TGTGCCAGCAGTAGGACATTCCAAGAGACCCAGTACTTC
>TRBD1|TRBJ2-6|16|.|TRBV7-8
CASSRTGGSGANVLTF
TGTGCCAGCAGCCGGACAGGGGGCAGTGGGGCCAACGTCCTGACTTTC
>.|TRBJ2-7|14|.|TRBV6-5
CASSYSRRSYEQYF
TGTGCCAGCAGTTACTCTCGGCGGTCCTACGAGCAGTACTTC
>TRBD2|TRBJ2-5|18|.|TRBV5-6
CASSFGRPGTQLQETQYF
TGTGCCAGCAGCTTCGGGAGGCCCGGGACGCAGCTCCAAGAGACCCAGTACTTC
>.|TRBJ2-2|11|.|TRBV24-1
CATSDTGELFF
TGTGCCACCAGTGACACCGGGGAGCTGTTTTTT
>.|TRBJ1-5|15|.|TRBV16
CASSPQGGGGQPQHF
TGTGCCAGCAGCCCCCAGGGCGGGGGCGGGCAGCCCCAGCATTTT
>.|TRBJ2-3|15|few|TRBV2
CARERGRSSTDTQYF
TGTGCCAGGGAGAGGGGACGTTCTAGCACAGATACGCAGTATTTT
>TRBD1|TRBJ1-6|16|.|TRBV4-3
CASSQNEQGMGSPLHF
TGCGCCAGCAGCCAAAATGAACAGGGGATGGGTTCACCCCTCCACTTT
>TRBD1|TRBJ2-5|17|.|TRBV4-3
CASSPDVIGQGRETQYF
TGCGCCAGCAGCCCCGACGTAATAGGACAGGGGCGAGAGACCCAGTACTTC
>TRBD1|TRBJ1-1|15|many|TRBV7-9
CASSLAGTAGTEAFF
TGTGCCAGCAGCTTAGCGGGGACAGCGGGCACTGAAGCTTTCTTT
>TRBD1|TRBJ1-2|15|.|TRBV5-1
CASSWAGTGKRGYTF
TGCGCCAGCAGCTGGGCCGGGACAGGAAAAAGAGGCTACACCTTC
>TRBD1|TRBJ2-7|11|few|TRBV5-1
CASSLGQGWYF
TGCGCCAGCAGCTTAGGACAGGGATGGTACTTC
>.|TRBJ2-2|15|.|TRBV6-2/TRBV6-3
CASSTQGRDTGELFF
TGTGCCAGCAGTACCCAGGGGAGAGACACCGGGGAGCTGTTTTTT
>.|TRBJ1-2|14|few|TRBV6-5
CASSYSLGGAGYTF
TGTGCCAGCAGTTACTCGTTGGGGGGGGCCGGCTACACCTTC
>TRBD2|TRBJ2-7|16|.|TRBV30
CAWSPQDLREINEQYF
TGTGCCTGGAGCCCCCAGGATTTGCGGGAGATCAACGAGCAGTACTTC
>.|TRBJ2-2|13|.|TRBV30
CAWSLRVPGELFF
TGTGCCTGGAGTTTGAGGGTCCCCGGGGAGCTGTTTTTT
>.|TRBJ2-3|16|.|TRBV27
CASSLNGQPGADTQYF
TGTGCCAGCAGTTTAAACGGACAGCCTGGGGCAGATACGCAGTATTTT
>.|TRBJ2-3|13|few|TRBV25-1
CASSDREPNTQYF
TGTGCCAGCAGTGACCGGGAGCCTAATACGCAGTATTTT
>.|TRBJ2-4|16|many|TRBV16
CASSPRGGVAKNIQYF
TGTGCCAGCAGCCCTCGTGGAGGTGTAGCCAAAAACATTCAGTACTTC
>.|TRBJ2-1|15|few|TRBV20-1
CSARPLGSTNDEQFF
TGCAGTGCTAGACCACTGGGGTCAACGAACGATGAGCAGTTCTTC